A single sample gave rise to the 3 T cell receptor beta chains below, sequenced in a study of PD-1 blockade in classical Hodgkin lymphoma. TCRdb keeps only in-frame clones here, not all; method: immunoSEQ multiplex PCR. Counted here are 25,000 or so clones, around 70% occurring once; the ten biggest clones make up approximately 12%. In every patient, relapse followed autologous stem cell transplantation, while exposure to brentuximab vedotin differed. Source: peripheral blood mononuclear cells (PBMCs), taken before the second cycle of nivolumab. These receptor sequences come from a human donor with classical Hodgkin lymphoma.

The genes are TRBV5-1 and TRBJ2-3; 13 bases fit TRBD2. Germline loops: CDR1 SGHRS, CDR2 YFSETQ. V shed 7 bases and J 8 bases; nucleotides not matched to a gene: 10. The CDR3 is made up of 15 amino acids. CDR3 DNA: TGCGCCAGCTCCACTAGCGGGGGGGCATCAGGTACGCAGTATTTT. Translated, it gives CASSTSGGASGTQYF.

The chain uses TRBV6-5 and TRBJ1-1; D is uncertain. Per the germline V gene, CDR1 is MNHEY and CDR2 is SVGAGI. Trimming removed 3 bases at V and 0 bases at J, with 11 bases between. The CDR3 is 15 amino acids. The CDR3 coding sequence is TGTGCCAGCAGTTATGCTTATGGAATGAACACTGAAGCTTTCTTT. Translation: CASSYAYGMNTEAFF.

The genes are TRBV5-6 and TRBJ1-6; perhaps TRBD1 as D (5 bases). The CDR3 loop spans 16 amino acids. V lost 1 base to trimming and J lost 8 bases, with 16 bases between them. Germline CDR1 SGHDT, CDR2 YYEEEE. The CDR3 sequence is CASSLMLGQVHSPLHF. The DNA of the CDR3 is TGTGCCAGCAGCTTGATGTTGGGGCAGGTCCATTCACCCCTCCACTTT. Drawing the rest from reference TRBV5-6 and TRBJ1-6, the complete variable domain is DAGVTQSPTHLIKTRGQQVTLRCSPKSGHDTVSWYQQALGQGPQFIFQYYEEEERQRGNFPDRFSGHQFPNYSSELNVNALLLGDSALYLCASSLMLGQVHSPLHFGNGTRLTVT.